The clone carrying this TCR beta chain was recorded a few times. The sample is drawn from a study of T cell repertoires in cytomegalovirus infection. On the study more broadly: Public signatures in TCR beta pointed to CMV infection and matching HLA type.

CDR1 SSHAT and CDR2 FNYEAQ come from the germline V gene (reference sequence). This CDR3 region has 15 residues. V shed 4 bases, J shed 4 bases, and the junction held 9 bases outside the gene matches. Each CDR3 protein gets one entry after TCRdb re-called the reads with MiXCR. The sample lists roughly 200,000 distinct CDR3 sequences; 7.5% to 10% were seen once. This chain uses TRBV7-7 with TRBJ2-5; TRBD2 agrees at 7 bases. This sequence was found in a human donor in good health (CMV status not recorded). Some clones in this sample may be carry-over from other donors' samples. Sequencing was done on a sample of PBMCs. DNA of the CDR3: TGTGCCAGCAGCTCCCAATCTAGCGGTTCAGAGACCCAGTACTTC. The encoded protein is CASSSQSSGSETQYF.